This TCR beta chain was captured in a study of post-analysis software for immune sequencing data. The study's findings and limits: Patients had higher frequencies than controls of about five TRBV segments, including TRBV5-6, TRBV5-1 and TRBV20-1.

To note about this clonotype: Its matching antigen is unknown.

Germline V gene sequence: CDR1 DFQATT, CDR2 SNEGSKA (reference sequence). V lost 5 bases and J lost 9; bases outside the gene matches: 18. This CDR3 is built from 16 residues. Unique molecular identifiers tagged the TCR beta cDNA libraries. TCRdb re-called the PCR reads through MiXCR, storing one row per CDR3 protein. The sample yields hundreds of thousands of distinct CDR3 sequences, around 50% seen once. The TCR was taken from a girl between 10 and 17 years old with multiple sclerosis. The rearrangement links TRBV20-1 to TRBJ2-1, with 8 bases lining up with TRBD2. The specimen sequenced was blood. CDR3 sequence (DNA): TGCAGTGCTCCTAACTCCCGGGGACTAGATTATCTTGAGCAGTTCTTC. This codes for CSAPNSRGLDYLEQFF.